This entry lists 17 T cell receptor beta chains sequenced from one sample in a study of blood T cell repertoires in COVID-19. TCRdb's copy holds only in-frame clones and misses some; the assay was immunoSEQ multiplex PCR. The data hold about 280,000 clones, with around four fifths observed a single time. The sample consisted of peripheral blood. These receptors all come from a woman aged 45-59 years who had recovered from COVID-19.

The chain is built from TRBV4-1 and TRBJ1-5; TRBD1 matches 9 bases. The CDR3 is 17 amino acids. V trimming: 0 bases; J trimming: 4 bases; junction bases outside the gene matches: 7. CDR1 MGHRA and CDR2 YSYEKL come from the germline V gene. The CDR3 coding sequence is TGCGCCAGCAGCCAAGATGGGGTCGGACAGGGGAATCAGCCCCAGCATTTT. Translated: CASSQDGVGQGNQPQHF.

The chain employs TRBV6-5 and TRBJ2-7; D uncertain. This CDR3 has 13 amino acids. V lost 5 bases and J lost 2, with 10 bases in between. From germline, CDR1 is MNHEY and CDR2 SVGAGI. The CDR3 coding sequence is TGTGCCAGCAGTCCACAGTCGACCTACGAGCAGTACTTC. Translated, it gives CASSPQSTYEQYF.

This chain links TRBV6-4 with TRBJ1-2; 7 bases line up with TRBD1. The length of the CDR3 is 15 residues. Trimming took 5 bases from V and 6 from J; bases not matched to a gene: 12. Germline lookup yields CDR1 MRHNA and CDR2 SNTAGT. The DNA for the CDR3 is TGTGCCAGCAGTCCACGGGACAGAACAAGGGATGGCTACACCTTC. This translates into CASSPRDRTRDGYTF.

The chain carries TRBV27 and TRBJ1-4, with a possible D match to TRBD1 (6 bases). V lost 5 bases to trimming and J lost 0 bases, with 16 bases between them. The CDR3 loop spans 17 amino acids. CDR1 and CDR2 from the germline V gene are MNHEY and SMNVEV (reference sequence). This CDR3 reads CASSPRTASATNEKLFF. The CDR3 nucleotides are TGTGCCAGCAGTCCTCGGACAGCCTCTGCAACTAATGAAAAACTGTTTTTT.

This chain uses TRBV12-3 or TRBV12-4 with TRBJ1-2; D not resolved. The V end lost 3 bases, the J end lost 3 bases, and 8 bases lay between the germline ends. The length of the CDR3 is 13 residues. This CDR3 reads CASSLRKDYGYTF. The CDR3 DNA is TGTGCCAGCAGTTTGAGGAAGGACTATGGCTACACCTTC.

V usage is TRBV5-4 and J usage is TRBJ2-1; 7 bases agree with TRBD2. V lost 4 bases to trimming and J lost 6 bases; unmatched junction nucleotides: 13. CDR1 SGHNT and CDR2 YYREEE come from the germline V gene (reference sequence). CDR3 length: 16 amino acids. CDR3 DNA sequence: TGTGCCAGCAGCGACAAGACTAGCAGAACTAGCAATGAGCAGTTCTTC. This sequence encodes CASSDKTSRTSNEQFF.

This chain connects TRBV5-4 to TRBJ1-2, with 9 bases fitting TRBD1. CDR1 SGHNT and CDR2 YYREEE come from the germline V gene (reference sequence). Trimming at V came to 3 bases and at J to 4 bases, leaving 10 bases not matched to a gene. CDR3 length: 16 amino acids. The CDR3, as DNA: TGTGCCAGCAGCTCGGGGCTGGGACAGGGAGGCTATGGCTACACCTTC. The encoded protein is CASSSGLGQGGYGYTF.

The rearrangement links TRBV15 to TRBJ2-3; the match to TRBD1 covers 8 bases. The V and J ends lost 8 bases and 1 base, in that order; junction bases with no gene match: 8. The CDR3 spans 15 residues. Germline CDR1 and CDR2: LNHNV and YYDKDF (reference sequence). The CDR3 sequence is CATSPSGGGTDTQYF. The DNA for the CDR3 is TGTGCCACCTCCCCTTCAGGGGGCGGCACAGATACGCAGTATTTT.

This chain's CDR3 is CSVDHRGGLGYTF. CDR3 nucleotides: TGCAGCGTTGATCACAGGGGAGGTTTAGGCTACACCTTC. The chain recombines TRBV29-1 with TRBJ1-2, with 7 bases fitting TRBD1. V shed 3 bases and J 8 bases; nucleotides not matched to a gene: 9. This CDR3 contains 13 residues. Per the germline V gene, CDR1 is SQVTM and CDR2 is ANQGSEA.

The V call is TRBV9, the J call TRBJ1-3; 7 nucleotides line up with TRBD1. Germline values: CDR1 SGDLS, CDR2 YYNGEE. V lost 3 bases and J lost 2; bases outside the gene matches: 5. The CDR3 sequence is 15 residues long. CDR3 residues: CASSAGGTAGNTIYF. The CDR3 bases are TGTGCCAGCAGCGCAGGGGGGACAGCTGGAAACACCATATATTTT.

To note about this clone: In the same sample, other DNA sequences code for this CDR3. This sequence joins TRBV4-1 and TRBJ1-2; D perhaps matches TRBD1 (5 bases). V was cut by 0 bases and J by 2 bases, with 7 bases left in between. CDR3 length: 14 amino acids. Germline assignment: CDR1 MGHRA and CDR2 YSYEKL. DNA of the CDR3: TGCGCCAGCAGCCAAGATCGGGGGAACTATGGCTACACCTTC. Its protein product is CASSQDRGNYGYTF.

V is TRBV7-6 and J is TRBJ1-1, with TRBD1 as a possible D gene (6 bases). Trimming took 5 bases from V and 1 from J, leaving 11 bases between them. This CDR3 contains 14 residues. From germline, CDR1 is SGHVS and CDR2 FNYEAQ. This CDR3 reads CASSRTGSNTEAFF. The CDR3 nucleotides read TGTGCCAGCAGCCGAACAGGGTCGAACACTGAAGCTTTCTTT.

This clone was recorded once. V gene TRBV7-2 combines with J gene TRBJ1-4; D ambiguous. CDR1 SGHTA and CDR2 FQGNSA come from the germline V gene. V dropped 2 bases and J dropped 9 bases, with 13 bases sitting between them. The length of the CDR3 is 14 residues. CDR3 sequence reads: CASSLSGDRQKLFF. In nucleotides, the CDR3 is TGTGCCAGCAGCTTATCGGGAGATCGTCAAAAACTGTTTTTT.

This chain links TRBV7-3 with TRBJ2-5; 7 nucleotides agree with TRBD2. CDR3 length equals 15 residues. The V gene end was trimmed by 2 bases and the J gene end by 0 bases; junction bases not matched to a gene: 3. CDR1 and CDR2 from the germline V gene are SGHTA and FQGTGA. CDR3 amino acids: CASSLGSGNQETQYF. CDR3 nucleotides: TGTGCCAGCAGCTTAGGGAGCGGGAACCAAGAGACCCAGTACTTC.

This sequence joins TRBV18 and TRBJ2-5, with TRBD1 matching over 7 bases. Germline-derived CDR1 and CDR2 are KGHSH and LQKENI. The CDR3 length is 15 residues. With V trimmed by 3 bases and J by 2 bases, 6 bases remained unmatched. The CDR3 DNA reads TGTGCCAGCTCACCCTCCACAGGGGTACAAGAGACCCAGTACTTC. Translation gives CASSPSTGVQETQYF.

In DNA form, the CDR3 reads TGTGCCAGCAGCAAGCAACCAGGGGGCTCGAACACCGGGGAGCTGTTTTTT. Its protein is CASSKQPGGSNTGELFF. The V call is TRBV7-8, the J call TRBJ2-2, with 8 positions matching TRBD1. This CDR3 has 17 residues. V dropped 5 bases and J dropped 0; count of bases not matched to a gene: 8. Germline assignment: CDR1 SGHVS and CDR2 FQNEAQ.

The gene calls are TRBV4-3 and TRBJ1-1, with 10 bases lining up with TRBD1. This CDR3 has 15 residues. The germline V gene encodes CDR1 LGHNA and CDR2 YSLEER. V dropped 2 bases and J dropped 10; count of bases not matched to a gene: 10. This CDR3 is CASSQNSRDRGRAFF. CDR3 DNA: TGCGCCAGCAGCCAAAACAGCCGGGACAGGGGAAGAGCTTTCTTT.